This TCR beta chain was sequenced for a study of T-cell memory formation after mild COVID-19. Study-wide results and caveats: The study detected some responding clones in pre-infection memory, suggesting cross-reactive memory joined. Second-wave clones that peaked on day 37 lacked confirmed SARS-CoV-2 specificity.

This clonotype appeared many times. The antigen remains unidentified. TCRdb re-called the 5' RACE reads through MiXCR, storing one row per CDR3 protein. The table has some 150,000 distinct CDR3 sequences, approximately 6% seen once. Germline V gene data show CDR1 as SGHDT and CDR2 as YYEEEE. CDR3 size: 19 residues. V was cut by 0 bases and J by 0 bases, with 19 bases left in between. The chain links TRBV5-6 to TRBJ2-4; TRBD2 might be the D (5 bases). Sequences were obtained from PBMCs or a T cell subset sorted from them (not recorded which). This receptor was identified in an adult woman who had mild COVID-19 (a few samples of this study predate the infection). Cell type and time point are not known. Here the CDR3 DNA reads TGTGCCAGCAGCTTGGCCGTCGGGAAAGGACTCCTAGCCAAAAACATTCAGTACTTC. Its translation: CASSLAVGKGLLAKNIQYF.